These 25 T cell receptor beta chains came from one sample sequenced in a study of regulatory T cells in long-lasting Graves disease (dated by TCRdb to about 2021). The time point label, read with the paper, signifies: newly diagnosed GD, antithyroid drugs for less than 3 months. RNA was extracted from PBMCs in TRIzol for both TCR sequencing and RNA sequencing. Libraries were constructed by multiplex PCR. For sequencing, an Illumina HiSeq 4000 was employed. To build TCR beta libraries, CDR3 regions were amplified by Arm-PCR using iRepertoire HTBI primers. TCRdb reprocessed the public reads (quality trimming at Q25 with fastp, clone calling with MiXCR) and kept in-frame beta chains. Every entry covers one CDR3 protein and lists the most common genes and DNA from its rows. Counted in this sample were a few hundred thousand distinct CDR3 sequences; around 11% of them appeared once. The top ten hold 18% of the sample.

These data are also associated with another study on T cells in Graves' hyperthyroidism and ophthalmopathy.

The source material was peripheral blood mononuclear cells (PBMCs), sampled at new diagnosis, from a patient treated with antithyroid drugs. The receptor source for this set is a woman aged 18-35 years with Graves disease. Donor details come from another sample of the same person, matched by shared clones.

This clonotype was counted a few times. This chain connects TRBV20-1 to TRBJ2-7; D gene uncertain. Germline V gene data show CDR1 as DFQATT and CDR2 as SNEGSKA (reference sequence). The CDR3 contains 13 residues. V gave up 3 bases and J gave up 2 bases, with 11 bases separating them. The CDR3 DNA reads TGCAGTGCTAGTTATCGCGCGGCCTACGAGCAGTACTTC. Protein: CSASYRAAYEQYF.

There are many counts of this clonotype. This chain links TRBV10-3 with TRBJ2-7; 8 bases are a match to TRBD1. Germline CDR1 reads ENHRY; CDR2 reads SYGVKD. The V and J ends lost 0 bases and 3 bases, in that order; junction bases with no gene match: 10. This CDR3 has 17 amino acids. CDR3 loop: CAISESRYGTGIYEQYF. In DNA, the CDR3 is TGTGCCATCAGTGAGTCGAGGTACGGGACAGGTATCTACGAGCAGTACTTC.

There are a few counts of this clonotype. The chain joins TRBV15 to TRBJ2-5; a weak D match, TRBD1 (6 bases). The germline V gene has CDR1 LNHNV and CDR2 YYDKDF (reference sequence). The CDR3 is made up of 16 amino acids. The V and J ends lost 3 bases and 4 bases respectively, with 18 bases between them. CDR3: CATSRNPTGPGETQYF. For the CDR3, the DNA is TGTGCCACCAGCAGGAACCCGACAGGTCCGGGAGAGACCCAGTACTTC.

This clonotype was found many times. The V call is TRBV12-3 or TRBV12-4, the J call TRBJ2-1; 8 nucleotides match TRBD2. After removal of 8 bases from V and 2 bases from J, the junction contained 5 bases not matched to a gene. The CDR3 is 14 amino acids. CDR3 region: CASALAGAYNEQFF. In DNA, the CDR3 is TGTGCCAGCGCTCTAGCGGGCGCCTACAATGAGCAGTTCTTC.

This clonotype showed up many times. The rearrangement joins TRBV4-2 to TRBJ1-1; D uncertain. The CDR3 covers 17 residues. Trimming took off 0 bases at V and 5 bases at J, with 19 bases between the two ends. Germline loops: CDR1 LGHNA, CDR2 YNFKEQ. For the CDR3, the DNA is TGTGCCAGCAGCCAAGATTCCCTGACCGCGTCGGGGACTGAAGCTTTCTTT. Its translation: CASSQDSLTASGTEAFF.

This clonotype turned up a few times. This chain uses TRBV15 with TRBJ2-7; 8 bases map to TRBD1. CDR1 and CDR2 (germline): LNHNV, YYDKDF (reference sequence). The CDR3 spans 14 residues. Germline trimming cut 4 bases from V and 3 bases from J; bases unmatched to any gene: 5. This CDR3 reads CATSIGQGDYEQYF. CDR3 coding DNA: TGTGCCACCAGCATAGGACAGGGTGACTACGAGCAGTACTTC.

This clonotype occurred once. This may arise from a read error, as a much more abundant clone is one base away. DNA for the CDR3: TGTGCCAGCAGTTTAGCCAGCCGGAGAGATACGCGGTATTTT. This translates into CASSLASRRDTRYF. This chain joins TRBV12-3 or TRBV12-4 and TRBJ2-3; D uncertain. The CDR3 contains 14 residues.

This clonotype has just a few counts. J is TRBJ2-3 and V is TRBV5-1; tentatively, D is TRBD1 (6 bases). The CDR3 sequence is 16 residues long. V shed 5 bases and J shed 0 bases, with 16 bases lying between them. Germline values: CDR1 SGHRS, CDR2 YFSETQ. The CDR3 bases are TGCGCCAGCAGGCACCTTAGGACAGAAAGCACAGATACGCAGTATTTT. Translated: CASRHLRTESTDTQYF.

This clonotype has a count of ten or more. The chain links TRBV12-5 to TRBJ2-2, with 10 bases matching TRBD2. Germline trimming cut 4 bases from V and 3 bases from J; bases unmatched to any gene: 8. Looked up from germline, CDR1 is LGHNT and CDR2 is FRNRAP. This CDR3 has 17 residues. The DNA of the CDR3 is TGTGCTAGTGGTTCTTCGCTACTAGCGGGGTACACCGGGGAGCTGTTTTTT. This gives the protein CASGSSLLAGYTGELFF.

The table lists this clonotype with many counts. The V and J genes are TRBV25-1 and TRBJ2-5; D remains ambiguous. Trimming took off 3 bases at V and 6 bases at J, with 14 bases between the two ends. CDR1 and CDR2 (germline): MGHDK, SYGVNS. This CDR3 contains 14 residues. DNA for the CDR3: TGTGCCAGCAGTGACCTGGTTTTGGGGAAGACCCAGTACTTC. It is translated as CASSDLVLGKTQYF.

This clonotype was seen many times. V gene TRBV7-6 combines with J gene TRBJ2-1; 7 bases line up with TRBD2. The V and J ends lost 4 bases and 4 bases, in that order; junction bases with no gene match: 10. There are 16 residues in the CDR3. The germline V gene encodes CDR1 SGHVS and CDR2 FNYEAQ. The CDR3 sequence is CASSSRLRGTYNEQFF. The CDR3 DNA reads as TGTGCCAGCAGCTCCCGGTTGCGGGGGACTTACAATGAGCAGTTCTTC.

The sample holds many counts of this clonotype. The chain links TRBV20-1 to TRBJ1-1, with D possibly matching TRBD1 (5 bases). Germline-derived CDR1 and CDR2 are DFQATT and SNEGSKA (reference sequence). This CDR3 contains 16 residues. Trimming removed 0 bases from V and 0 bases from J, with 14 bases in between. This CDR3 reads CSARDPGRGLNTEAFF. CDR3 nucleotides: TGCAGTGCTAGAGATCCCGGAAGGGGCTTGAACACTGAAGCTTTCTTT.

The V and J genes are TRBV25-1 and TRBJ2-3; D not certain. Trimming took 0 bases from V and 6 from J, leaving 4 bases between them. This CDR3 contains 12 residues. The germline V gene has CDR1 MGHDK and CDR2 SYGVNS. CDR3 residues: CASSEYADTQYF. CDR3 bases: TGTGCCAGCAGTGAATATGCCGATACGCAGTATTTT.

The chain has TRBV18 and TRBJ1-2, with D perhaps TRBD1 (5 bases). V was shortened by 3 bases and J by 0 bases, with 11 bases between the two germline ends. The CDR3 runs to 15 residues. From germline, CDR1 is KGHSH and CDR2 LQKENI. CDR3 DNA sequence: TGTGCCAGCTCACCTGGGGCCGCAGCTAACTATGGCTACACCTTC. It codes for CASSPGAAANYGYTF. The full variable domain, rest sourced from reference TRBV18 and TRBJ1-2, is NAGVMQNPRHLVRRRGQEARLRCSPMKGHSHVYWYRQLPEEGLKFMVYLQKENIIDESGMPKERFSAEFPKEGPSILRIQQVVRGDSAAYFCASSPGAAANYGYTFGSGTRLTVV.

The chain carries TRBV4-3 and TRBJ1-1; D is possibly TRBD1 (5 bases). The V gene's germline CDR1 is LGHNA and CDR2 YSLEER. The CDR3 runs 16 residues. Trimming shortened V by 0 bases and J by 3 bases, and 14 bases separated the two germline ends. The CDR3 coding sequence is TGCGCCAGCAGCCAAGAGAATAGGGGATGGGACACTGAAGCTTTCTTT. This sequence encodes CASSQENRGWDTEAFF.

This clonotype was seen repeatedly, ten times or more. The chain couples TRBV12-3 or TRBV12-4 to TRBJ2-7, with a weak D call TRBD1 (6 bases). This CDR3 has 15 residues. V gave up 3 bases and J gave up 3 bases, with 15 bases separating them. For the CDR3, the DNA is TGTGCCAGCAGTTTCACCGCAGGGGCCATCTACGAGCAGTACTTC. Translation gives CASSFTAGAIYEQYF.

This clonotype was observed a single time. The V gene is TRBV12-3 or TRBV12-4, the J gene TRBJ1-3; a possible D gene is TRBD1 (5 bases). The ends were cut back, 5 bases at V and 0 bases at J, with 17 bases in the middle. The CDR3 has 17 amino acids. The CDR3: CASSMPGDALSGNTIYF. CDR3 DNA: TGTGCCAGCAGTATGCCCGGGGACGCTCTCTCTGGAAACACCATATATTTT.

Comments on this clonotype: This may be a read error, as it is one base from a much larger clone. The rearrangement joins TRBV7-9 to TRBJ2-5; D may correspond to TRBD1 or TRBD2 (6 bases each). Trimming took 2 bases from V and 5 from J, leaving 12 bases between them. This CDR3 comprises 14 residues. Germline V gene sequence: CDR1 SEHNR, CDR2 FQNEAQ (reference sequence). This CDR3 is CASSLSRGQETQYF. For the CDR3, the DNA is TGTGCCAGCAGCTTATCCCGGGGGCAGGAGACCCAGTACTTC.

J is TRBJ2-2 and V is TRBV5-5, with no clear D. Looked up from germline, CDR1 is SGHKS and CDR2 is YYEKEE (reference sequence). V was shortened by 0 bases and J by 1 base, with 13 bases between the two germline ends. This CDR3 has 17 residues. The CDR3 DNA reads TGTGCCAGCAGCTTGGGGTCGCGAGTAGGGAACACCGGGGAGCTGTTTTTT. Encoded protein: CASSLGSRVGNTGELFF.

The CDR3 nucleotides read TGTGCCAGCAGTTACAAAGGGGGACAGGGTTCCTACGAGCAGTACGTC. This gives the protein CASSYKGGQGSYEQYV. This chain links TRBV6-1 with TRBJ2-7; 9 nucleotides match TRBD1. The V segment lost 5 bases and the J segment 1 base; nucleotides outside the gene matches: 9. The CDR3 runs to 16 residues. CDR1 is MNHNS, CDR2 SASEGT, per germline.

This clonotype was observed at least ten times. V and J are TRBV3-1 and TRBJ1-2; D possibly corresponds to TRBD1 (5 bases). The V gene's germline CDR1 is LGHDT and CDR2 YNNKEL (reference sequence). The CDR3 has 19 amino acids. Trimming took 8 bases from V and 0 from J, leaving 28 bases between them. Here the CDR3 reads CASANSRPRQGGANYGYTF. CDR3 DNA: TGTGCCAGCGCCAACAGCCGGCCCCGTCAGGGAGGAGCTAACTATGGCTACACCTTC.

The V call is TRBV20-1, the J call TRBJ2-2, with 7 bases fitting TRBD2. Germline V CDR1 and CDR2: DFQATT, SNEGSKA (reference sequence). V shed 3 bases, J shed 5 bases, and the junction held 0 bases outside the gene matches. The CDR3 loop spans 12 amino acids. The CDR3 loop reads CSASGGTGELFF. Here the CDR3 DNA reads TGCAGTGCTAGCGGGGGGACCGGGGAGCTGTTTTTT.

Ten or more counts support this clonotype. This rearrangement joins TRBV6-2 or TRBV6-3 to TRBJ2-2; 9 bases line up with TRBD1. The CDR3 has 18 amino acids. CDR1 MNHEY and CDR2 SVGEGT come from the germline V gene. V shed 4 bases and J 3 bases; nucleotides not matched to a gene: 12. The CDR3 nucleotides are TGTGCCAGCAGTTCCCGGGACAGGGTGTACCTACACACCGGGGAGCTGTTTTTT. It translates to CASSSRDRVYLHTGELFF.

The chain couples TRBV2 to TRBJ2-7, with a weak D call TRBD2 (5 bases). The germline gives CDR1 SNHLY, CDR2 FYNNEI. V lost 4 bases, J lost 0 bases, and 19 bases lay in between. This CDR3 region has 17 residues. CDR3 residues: CASSVSMGAETSYEQYF. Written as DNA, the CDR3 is TGTGCCAGCAGTGTCTCGATGGGAGCGGAAACCTCCTACGAGCAGTACTTC.

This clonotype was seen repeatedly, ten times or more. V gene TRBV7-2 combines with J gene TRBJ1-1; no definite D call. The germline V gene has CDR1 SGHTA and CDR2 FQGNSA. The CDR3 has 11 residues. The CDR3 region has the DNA TGTGCAGAAACAGCGAACACTGAAGCTTTCTTT. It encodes CAETANTEAFF.